A selection of T cell receptor beta chains follows, all from one sample in a study of blood T cell repertoires in COVID-19. Some clones are missing from TCRdb's copy, which holds only in-frame ones; the method was immunoSEQ multiplex PCR. This table has roughly 380,000 clones, 85% appearing once. The specimen was peripheral blood. Receptor source: a young woman with acute or convalescent COVID-19. Each CDR3 is given with its conserved first and last residue. Fields, in order: clone size, J gene, V gene, D gene, CDR3 DNA, CDR3 protein. The D gene is left open where the match is weak. Clone size, where shown, is once, few, many, or a class for clones that have expanded.

size: -
J: TRBJ1-5
V: TRBV28
D: TRBD1
DNA: TGTGCCAGCAGGAACAGGGGGAGTGACAATCAGCCCCAGCATTTT
CDR3: CASRNRGSDNQPQHF

size: -
J: TRBJ2-3
V: TRBV3-1/TRBV3-2
D: -
DNA: TGTGCCAGCAGCCAAGGGAGCCCAAGCACAGATACGCAGTATTTT
CDR3: CASSQGSPSTDTQYF

size: -
J: TRBJ2-7
V: TRBV11-2
D: TRBD1
DNA: TGTGCCAGCAGCTCCGGCCGGGACAGGTCTTACTACGAGCAGTACTTC
CDR3: CASSSGRDRSYYEQYF

size: once
J: TRBJ2-1
V: TRBV10-2
D: TRBD2
DNA: TGCGCCAGCAGTACCGAGGGACTAGCGGGGGTGGGTGAGCAGTTCTTC
CDR3: CASSTEGLAGVGEQFF

size: -
J: TRBJ1-3
V: TRBV5-1
D: -
DNA: TGCGCCAGCAGCTTGGGGGAGGCTGGAAACACCATATATTTT
CDR3: CASSLGEAGNTIYF

size: -
J: TRBJ2-7
V: TRBV5-4
D: TRBD1
DNA: TGTGCCAGCAGCTTCTCCGGGACAGGAGCCTACGAGCAGTACTTC
CDR3: CASSFSGTGAYEQYF

size: -
J: TRBJ1-2
V: TRBV4-2
D: -
DNA: TGTGCCAGCAGCCAAGAAAGTAGTGGACAGAGACTACTGAGCTACACCTTC
CDR3: CASSQESSGQRLLSYTF

size: -
J: TRBJ1-2
V: TRBV6-6
D: -
DNA: TGTGCCAGCAGTTACGTGGGGGCTCCTAACTATGGCTACACCTTC
CDR3: CASSYVGAPNYGYTF

size: -
J: TRBJ2-5
V: TRBV5-4
D: TRBD2
DNA: TGTGCCAGCAGCTGGGGGGGGCAAGAGACCCAGTACTTC
CDR3: CASSWGGQETQYF

size: -
J: TRBJ2-1
V: TRBV30
D: -
DNA: TGTGCCTGGAGGAGGGACTCGTACTCCTACAATGAGCAGTTCTTC
CDR3: CAWRRDSYSYNEQFF

size: -
J: TRBJ1-2
V: TRBV5-4
D: -
DNA: TGTGCCAGCAGCTTTATGACAGCCAACTATGGCTACACCTTC
CDR3: CASSFMTANYGYTF

size: -
J: TRBJ2-1
V: TRBV7-8
D: -
DNA: TGTGCCAGCAGCTTCACCGAGCTTCCCAATAAAGGGGTAGGGTACAATGAGCAGTTCTTC
CDR3: CASSFTELPNKGVGYNEQFF

size: -
J: TRBJ1-1
V: TRBV6-2/TRBV6-3
D: -
DNA: TGTGCCAGCAGTTTTTGGGGCAACACTGAAGCTTTCTTT
CDR3: CASSFWGNTEAFF

size: -
J: TRBJ1-6
V: TRBV28
D: TRBD1
DNA: TGTGCCAGCAGTCCCCCGGCAGGGGGCGCGACGGGAACCCTCCACTTT
CDR3: CASSPPAGGATGTLHF

size: -
J: TRBJ1-1
V: TRBV10-3
D: -
DNA: TGTGCCATCAGTGGGGAGGATGAAGAAGCTTTCTTT
CDR3: CAISGEDEEAFF

size: -
J: TRBJ1-1
V: TRBV4-1
D: TRBD1
DNA: TGCGCCAGCAGCCAAGGACGACAGGGGAGGTTAGCTGAAGCTTTCTTT
CDR3: CASSQGRQGRLAEAFF

size: -
J: TRBJ2-7
V: TRBV7-3
D: TRBD2
DNA: TGTGCCAGCAGCTCCGGGGGGGGCTACGAGCAGTACTTC
CDR3: CASSSGGGYEQYF

size: -
J: TRBJ2-1
V: TRBV27
D: TRBD1
DNA: TGTGCCAGCAGTCTCCCCGGACAGGGTTCCCGTGAGCAGTTCTTC
CDR3: CASSLPGQGSREQFF

size: -
J: TRBJ1-6
V: TRBV7-2
D: TRBD1
DNA: TGTGCCAGCAGCTTAATAGGGCAGGGGGCGCTTAATTCACCCCTCCACTTT
CDR3: CASSLIGQGALNSPLHF

size: -
J: TRBJ2-7
V: TRBV6-6
D: TRBD1
DNA: TGTGCCAGCAGTCCCGCAGGGGGCGCTTTAGTTCCCTACGAGCAGTACTTC
CDR3: CASSPAGGALVPYEQYF

size: once
J: TRBJ1-1
V: TRBV4-1
D: -
DNA: TGCGCCAGCAGCCAAGATGGGCAGAACACTGAAGCTTTCTTT
CDR3: CASSQDGQNTEAFF

size: -
J: TRBJ2-1
V: TRBV14
D: -
DNA: TGTGCCAGCAGCCAAGAATGGGCTGAGCAGTTCTTC
CDR3: CASSQEWAEQFF

size: -
J: TRBJ1-4
V: TRBV10-1
D: -
DNA: TGCGCCAGCAGTGACCGAGGTGCAACTAATGAAAAACTGTTTTTT
CDR3: CASSDRGATNEKLFF

size: -
J: TRBJ2-1
V: TRBV13
D: TRBD1
DNA: TGTGCCAGCATGACGGGACAGGGGGGATACAATGAGCAGTTCTTC
CDR3: CASMTGQGGYNEQFF

size: -
J: TRBJ1-1
V: TRBV30
D: -
DNA: TGTGCCTGGAGAGCTACTACGGGAGGAAACACTGAAGCTTTCTTT
CDR3: CAWRATTGGNTEAFF

size: -
J: TRBJ1-2
V: TRBV5-4
D: -
DNA: TGTGCCAGCAGCTTCCTCGGGGGAGACTATGGCTACACCTTC
CDR3: CASSFLGGDYGYTF

size: -
J: TRBJ2-5
V: TRBV12-5
D: TRBD1
DNA: TGTGCTAGTGGTACCGGACAGGGCCAAGAGACCCAGTACTTC
CDR3: CASGTGQGQETQYF

size: -
J: TRBJ2-1
V: TRBV5-1
D: -
DNA: TGCGCCAGCAGACGAGAAACCTACAATGAGCAGTTCTTC
CDR3: CASRRETYNEQFF

size: few
J: TRBJ1-5
V: TRBV2
D: -
DNA: TGTGCCAGCGGGTCGGGACAGCCCCAGCATTTT
CDR3: CASGSGQPQHF

size: -
J: TRBJ1-2
V: TRBV11-2
D: -
DNA: TGTGCCAGCAGCTCTCCGCCAGGGTTCTATGGCTACACCTTC
CDR3: CASSSPPGFYGYTF

size: few
J: TRBJ1-5
V: TRBV7-8
D: -
DNA: TGTGCCAGCGGCCAGGGGTCGCTCAATCAGCCCCAGCATTTT
CDR3: CASGQGSLNQPQHF

size: -
J: TRBJ2-2
V: TRBV5-8
D: -
DNA: TGTGCCAGCAGCGGCCGGGGAAACACCGGGGAGCTGTTTTTT
CDR3: CASSGRGNTGELFF